The next 3 T cell receptor beta chains were all read from a single sample in a study of post-analysis software for immune sequencing data. Incorporated into the TCR beta cDNA libraries were unique molecular identifiers, which served to reduce PCR and sequencing biases. TCRdb re-called the PCR reads with MiXCR, one entry per CDR3 protein. The sample contains approximately 360,000 distinct CDR3 sequences, around 33% of which appear only once. Regarding the study as a whole: Patients used five TRBV segments, including TRBV5-6, TRBV5-1 and TRBV20-1, more often than controls.

Their antigens are not known. The sample consisted of blood. The receptors were gathered from a girl aged 10 to 17 with multiple sclerosis.

As regards this clonotype: At one boundary the junction diverges from the germline segment, which might be a read error. The chain carries TRBV12-3 or TRBV12-4 and TRBJ2-5; D not certain. The CDR3 runs to 14 residues. CDR3 DNA sequence: TGTGTCAGCAGCCTCCAAGTGGGCGGAGAGACCCAGTACTTC. It encodes CVSSLQVGGETQYF.

This clonotype was found a few times. The chain uses TRBV12-3 or TRBV12-4 and TRBJ2-5; TRBD2 agrees at 11 bases. CDR3 length: 18 amino acids. Trimming cost V 0 bases and J 1 base; bases outside gene matches: 7. The CDR3 region is CASSLALSLAGGQETQYF. CDR3 coding DNA: TGTGCCAGCAGTTTAGCGTTAAGTCTAGCGGGGGGCCAAGAGACCCAGTACTTC.

This chain links TRBV20-1 with TRBJ2-5; D is unresolved. Trimming removed 2 bases from V and 0 bases from J, with 7 bases in between. CDR1 and CDR2 (germline): DFQATT, SNEGSKA (reference sequence). The CDR3 contains 13 residues. CDR3 nucleotide sequence: TGCAGTGCTAGATCCCAGAACCAAGAGACCCAGTACTTC. Translation: CSARSQNQETQYF.